This T cell receptor beta chain was documented in a study of blood T cells in healthy people across ages. On the study more broadly: About one barcoded beta molecule per two T cells was the capture yield of template switching. Study observations and caveats: The fall in TCR beta diversity per million T cells was roughly linear with age. Expanded clonotype changes were possibly confounded by unknown donor CMV status.

Trimming shortened V by 6 bases and J by 1 base, and 6 bases separated the two germline ends. Germline V CDR1 and CDR2: MDHEN, SYDVKM. CDR3 size: 13 residues. Next came a second PCR, run for roughly 6 to 11 cycles, which used a sample-barcoded 5' primer along with a J-beta primer mix. From the 5' RACE reads, TCRdb called clonotypes with MiXCR, one entry per CDR3 protein. The data hold 850,000 to 1,000,000 distinct CDR3 sequences, with roughly 51% observed a single time. Comments on this clonotype: Its antigen is not known.

Source material: blood. The V gene is TRBV28, the J gene TRBJ2-2; D gene unclear. This TCR derives from a woman aged 55 to 70 in good health. The CDR3 nucleotides read TGTGCCAGCAGGGAGCGGAACACCGGGGAGCTGTTTTTT. Its protein product is CASRERNTGELFF.